Listed below are T cell receptor beta chains from one sample, sequenced in a study of cytomegalovirus exposure and HLA in healthy donors. The method was immunoSEQ multiplex PCR; TCRdb's version includes in-frame clones alone and lacks a portion of them. Here the sample spans under 200,000 clones, 60% to 80% being singletons. Sample: PBMCs. The receptor set was obtained from a female donor in good health and CMV-seronegative. Each CDR3 is given with its conserved first and last residue. D genes are given only for firm matches. Rows give clone size only sometimes, using once, few, many, or a class for an expanded clone.

clone size: NA
V gene: TRBV5-8
D gene: TRBD1
J gene: TRBJ2-7
CDR3 DNA: TGTGCCAGCAGCTTGGGGACAGGGGAAGGGTCCTACGAGCAGTACTTC
CDR3 protein: CASSLGTGEGSYEQYF

clone size: NA
V gene: TRBV28
D gene: NA
J gene: TRBJ1-5
CDR3 DNA: TGTGCCAGCAGTTCTCCCCGGAGGGTGAGCAATCAGCCCCAGCATTTT
CDR3 protein: CASSSPRRVSNQPQHF

clone size: NA
V gene: TRBV9
D gene: NA
J gene: TRBJ2-2
CDR3 DNA: TGTGCCAGCAGCGCCCCACATAGCTGGGGCCCCACCGGGGAGCTGTTTTTT
CDR3 protein: CASSAPHSWGPTGELFF

clone size: NA
V gene: TRBV30
D gene: NA
J gene: TRBJ2-5
CDR3 DNA: TGTGCCTGGAGTGCTATGTCGAGTATTCAGACCCAGTACTTC
CDR3 protein: CAWSAMSSIQTQYF

clone size: NA
V gene: TRBV19
D gene: TRBD2
J gene: TRBJ2-3
CDR3 DNA: TGTGCCAGTAGTATGTCTAGCGGGCCCATTAGCACAGATACGCAGTATTTT
CDR3 protein: CASSMSSGPISTDTQYF

clone size: NA
V gene: TRBV5-4
D gene: NA
J gene: TRBJ1-2
CDR3 DNA: TGTGCCAGCAGCTATCTGGACTCTGGCTACACCTTC
CDR3 protein: CASSYLDSGYTF

clone size: NA
V gene: TRBV9
D gene: TRBD1
J gene: TRBJ2-3
CDR3 DNA: TGTGCCAGCAGCATTCGGGACAGACCTACCACAGATACGCAGTATTTT
CDR3 protein: CASSIRDRPTTDTQYF

clone size: NA
V gene: TRBV5-6
D gene: TRBD1
J gene: TRBJ2-6
CDR3 DNA: TGTGCCAGCAGCACACCGGGACAGATTATTACTGGGGCCAACGTCCTGACTTTC
CDR3 protein: CASSTPGQIITGANVLTF

clone size: few
V gene: TRBV7-9
D gene: NA
J gene: TRBJ1-2
CDR3 DNA: TGTGCCAGCAGGAAAGGGGCAGGTGGCTACACCTTC
CDR3 protein: CASRKGAGGYTF

clone size: once
V gene: TRBV6-5
D gene: NA
J gene: TRBJ2-1
CDR3 DNA: TGTGCCAGCAGCGAGGGCTTGGTAAATGAGCAGTTCTTC
CDR3 protein: CASSEGLVNEQFF

clone size: once
V gene: TRBV9
D gene: NA
J gene: TRBJ1-6
CDR3 DNA: TGTGCCAGCAGCGGAGAAGGGGAGGCTCGTTCACCCCTCCACTTT
CDR3 protein: CASSGEGEARSPLHF

clone size: once
V gene: TRBV6-4
D gene: NA
J gene: TRBJ2-3
CDR3 DNA: TGTGCCAGCAGTGATGGGGACACTAGCACAGATACGCAGTATTTT
CDR3 protein: CASSDGDTSTDTQYF

clone size: once
V gene: TRBV21-1
D gene: NA
J gene: TRBJ2-7
CDR3 DNA: TGTGCCAGCAACCGAGGGAGGACCTACGAGCAGTACTTC
CDR3 protein: CASNRGRTYEQYF

clone size: few
V gene: TRBV27
D gene: NA
J gene: TRBJ2-3
CDR3 DNA: TGTGCCAGCAGTTTCGGGCTAGCAACAGATACGCAGTATTTT
CDR3 protein: CASSFGLATDTQYF

clone size: NA
V gene: TRBV4-3
D gene: NA
J gene: TRBJ2-1
CDR3 DNA: TGCGCCAGCAGCCAAGTTTTGTCGGGGGTCTACAATGAGCAGTTCTTC
CDR3 protein: CASSQVLSGVYNEQFF

clone size: NA
V gene: TRBV21-1
D gene: NA
J gene: TRBJ1-2
CDR3 DNA: TGTGCCAGCAACAACCTCGACAGGGAGGCTAACTATGGCTACACCTTC
CDR3 protein: CASNNLDREANYGYTF

clone size: NA
V gene: TRBV6-6
D gene: NA
J gene: TRBJ1-1
CDR3 DNA: TGTGCCAGCAGGGGGGGAACGGTCACTGAAGCTTTCTTT
CDR3 protein: CASRGGTVTEAFF

clone size: NA
V gene: TRBV5-1
D gene: NA
J gene: TRBJ2-1
CDR3 DNA: TGCGCCAGCAGCTCGGGACAAATCTCCTACAATGAGCAGTTCTTC
CDR3 protein: CASSSGQISYNEQFF

clone size: NA
V gene: TRBV28
D gene: NA
J gene: TRBJ1-4
CDR3 DNA: TGTGCCAGCCTCGACGGGATTGATGAAAAACTGTTTTTT
CDR3 protein: CASLDGIDEKLFF

clone size: NA
V gene: TRBV5-1
D gene: NA
J gene: TRBJ1-2
CDR3 DNA: TGCGCCAGCAGCTTGGAGACAAACTATGGCTACACCTTC
CDR3 protein: CASSLETNYGYTF

clone size: NA
V gene: TRBV9
D gene: TRBD2
J gene: TRBJ2-6
CDR3 DNA: TGTGCCAGCAGCCCCCGACTAGCCGGGCGGGCCAACGTCCTGACTTTC
CDR3 protein: CASSPRLAGRANVLTF

clone size: once
V gene: TRBV2
D gene: TRBD2
J gene: TRBJ2-3
CDR3 DNA: TGTGCCAGCAGTGAAGATGCGGGAGGGCCTTCCACAGATACGCAGTATTTT
CDR3 protein: CASSEDAGGPSTDTQYF

clone size: NA
V gene: TRBV9
D gene: NA
J gene: TRBJ1-4
CDR3 DNA: TGTGCCAGCAGCGTAGACGGGACAAATAATGAAAAACTGTTTTTT
CDR3 protein: CASSVDGTNNEKLFF

clone size: NA
V gene: TRBV27
D gene: TRBD2
J gene: TRBJ2-7
CDR3 DNA: TGTGCCAGCAGTAATCTAGCGGGAGAAGGCTACGAGCAGTACTTC
CDR3 protein: CASSNLAGEGYEQYF

clone size: NA
V gene: TRBV27
D gene: NA
J gene: TRBJ2-1
CDR3 DNA: TGTGCCAGCAGTCCTTGGGCCGTGACGAATGAGCAGTTCTTC
CDR3 protein: CASSPWAVTNEQFF

clone size: NA
V gene: TRBV7-2
D gene: NA
J gene: TRBJ2-7
CDR3 DNA: TGTGCCAGCAGCTTAGGGAGGGGCGAGCAGTACTTC
CDR3 protein: CASSLGRGEQYF

clone size: NA
V gene: TRBV7-3
D gene: NA
J gene: TRBJ2-5
CDR3 DNA: TGTGCCAGCAGCTTTGGCGGCCAAGAGACCCAGTACTTC
CDR3 protein: CASSFGGQETQYF

clone size: few
V gene: TRBV9
D gene: TRBD2
J gene: TRBJ2-5
CDR3 DNA: TGTGCCAGCAGCGTAGGGTCACTAGCGGGGGCAGGGGGAGGCCGGGAGACCCAGTACTTC
CDR3 protein: CASSVGSLAGAGGGRETQYF

clone size: NA
V gene: TRBV29-1
D gene: TRBD2
J gene: TRBJ2-7
CDR3 DNA: TGCAGCGCCGCCCCGGGTAGCGGGAGATACGAGCAGTACTTC
CDR3 protein: CSAAPGSGRYEQYF

clone size: NA
V gene: TRBV7-3
D gene: NA
J gene: TRBJ1-2
CDR3 DNA: TGTGCCAGCAGCCCTCCTGAGGGTTATGGCTACACCTTC
CDR3 protein: CASSPPEGYGYTF

clone size: NA
V gene: TRBV4-3
D gene: NA
J gene: TRBJ1-1
CDR3 DNA: TGCGCCAGCAGCCGCGGGGTCCTCACTGAAGCTTTCTTT
CDR3 protein: CASSRGVLTEAFF

clone size: NA
V gene: TRBV4-1
D gene: NA
J gene: TRBJ2-1
CDR3 DNA: TGCGCCAGCAGCCAAGATCGGGGCGGGAACGACAATGAGCAGTTCTTC
CDR3 protein: CASSQDRGGNDNEQFF

clone size: NA
V gene: TRBV28
D gene: NA
J gene: TRBJ1-5
CDR3 DNA: TGTGCCAGCAGTTCCCGGGGGGGAGAGAGCAATCAGCCCCAGCATTTT
CDR3 protein: CASSSRGGESNQPQHF

clone size: NA
V gene: TRBV20-1
D gene: NA
J gene: TRBJ2-1
CDR3 DNA: TGCAGTGCTAGAGATGTCCACAACCAGTTCTTC
CDR3 protein: CSARDVHNQFF

clone size: NA
V gene: TRBV15
D gene: NA
J gene: TRBJ1-6
CDR3 DNA: TGTGCCACCAGCAGAGATGGGCAGGGAGGTTCACCCCTCCACTTT
CDR3 protein: CATSRDGQGGSPLHF

clone size: NA
V gene: TRBV15
D gene: TRBD1
J gene: TRBJ2-6
CDR3 DNA: TGTGCCACCAGCAGCGACAGGGCCCGGGCCAACGTCCTGACTTTC
CDR3 protein: CATSSDRARANVLTF

clone size: NA
V gene: TRBV5-4
D gene: TRBD2
J gene: TRBJ2-7
CDR3 DNA: TGTGCCAGCACCTCCCGGACTAGCGGGAGGAGGGTCTACGAGCAGTACTTC
CDR3 protein: CASTSRTSGRRVYEQYF

clone size: NA
V gene: TRBV7-3
D gene: TRBD2
J gene: TRBJ2-7
CDR3 DNA: TGTGCCAGCAGCTTAAGCCCTGGACTAGCGACAGGCGAGCAGTACTTC
CDR3 protein: CASSLSPGLATGEQYF

clone size: NA
V gene: TRBV10-3
D gene: TRBD1
J gene: TRBJ1-5
CDR3 DNA: TGTGCCATCAGTGATCTATCCAGGGGGCTTCAGCCCCAGCATTTT
CDR3 protein: CAISDLSRGLQPQHF

clone size: NA
V gene: TRBV6-1
D gene: TRBD2
J gene: TRBJ2-2
CDR3 DNA: TGTGCCAGCAGTGTAAGGACTAGCGGGAGCTCCGGTACCGGGGAGCTGTTTTTT
CDR3 protein: CASSVRTSGSSGTGELFF

clone size: NA
V gene: TRBV6-6
D gene: TRBD1
J gene: TRBJ1-6
CDR3 DNA: TGTGCCAGCAGTTATATCGGGACAGGGAATTCGCCCCTCCACTTT
CDR3 protein: CASSYIGTGNSPLHF

clone size: NA
V gene: TRBV7-2
D gene: TRBD1
J gene: TRBJ1-6
CDR3 DNA: TGTGCCAGCAGCTTACCCTCGGACAGGTCCAGCTCCTATAATTCACCCCTCCACTTT
CDR3 protein: CASSLPSDRSSSYNSPLHF

clone size: once
V gene: TRBV7-9
D gene: TRBD1
J gene: TRBJ2-2
CDR3 DNA: TGTGCCAGCAGCTTAGGGCACCCGGGACAGGGAAGGACCGGGGAGCTGTTTTTT
CDR3 protein: CASSLGHPGQGRTGELFF

clone size: NA
V gene: TRBV14
D gene: NA
J gene: TRBJ2-1
CDR3 DNA: TGTGCCAGCAGCCAAGATGAGACTAGGGCCCACAATGAGCAGTTCTTC
CDR3 protein: CASSQDETRAHNEQFF

clone size: NA
V gene: TRBV6-5
D gene: NA
J gene: TRBJ2-5
CDR3 DNA: TGTGCCAGTGGGAGGGGGACGGGCCAAGAGACCCAGTACTTC
CDR3 protein: CASGRGTGQETQYF

clone size: NA
V gene: TRBV4-1
D gene: NA
J gene: TRBJ2-2
CDR3 DNA: TGCGCCAGCGCGGTGACTACTAACACCGGGGAGCTGTTTTTT
CDR3 protein: CASAVTTNTGELFF

clone size: NA
V gene: TRBV28
D gene: NA
J gene: TRBJ1-2
CDR3 DNA: TGTGCCAGCAGTTTCCTGTCGGCAGGGGACAATAATAACTATGGCTACACCTTC
CDR3 protein: CASSFLSAGDNNNYGYTF

clone size: NA
V gene: TRBV7-9
D gene: TRBD2
J gene: TRBJ2-7
CDR3 DNA: TGTGCCAGCAGCTCGATAGAGGGAGGGCTCTACGAGCAGTACTTC
CDR3 protein: CASSSIEGGLYEQYF

clone size: NA
V gene: TRBV14
D gene: TRBD2
J gene: TRBJ2-7
CDR3 DNA: TGTGCCAGCAGCCAGGGACTAGCGGGTAACGAGCAGTACTTC
CDR3 protein: CASSQGLAGNEQYF

clone size: few
V gene: TRBV28
D gene: TRBD1
J gene: TRBJ1-5
CDR3 DNA: TGTGCCAGCAGCCGCTACAGGGGGCTCAATCAGCCCCAGCATTTT
CDR3 protein: CASSRYRGLNQPQHF

clone size: NA
V gene: TRBV29-1
D gene: TRBD1
J gene: TRBJ1-2
CDR3 DNA: TGCAGCGCGGACAGGAGGGGCTATGGCTACACCTTC
CDR3 protein: CSADRRGYGYTF

clone size: NA
V gene: TRBV5-1
D gene: TRBD2
J gene: TRBJ2-5
CDR3 DNA: TGCGCCAGCAGCTTGACTAGCGGGGGAACCAAGGAGACCCAGTACTTC
CDR3 protein: CASSLTSGGTKETQYF

clone size: NA
V gene: TRBV18
D gene: TRBD2
J gene: TRBJ2-7
CDR3 DNA: TGTGCCAGCTCACCACGGCTAGCGGGGGCCTCCTACGAGCAGTACTTC
CDR3 protein: CASSPRLAGASYEQYF

clone size: NA
V gene: TRBV7-6
D gene: TRBD1
J gene: TRBJ2-7
CDR3 DNA: TGTGCCAGCAGCTCAAAACCAAACGCCCCGGGACAGGGGGCTTACGAGCAGTACTTC
CDR3 protein: CASSSKPNAPGQGAYEQYF

clone size: NA
V gene: TRBV30
D gene: NA
J gene: TRBJ2-1
CDR3 DNA: TGTGCCTGGAGCGGGGGTAGCGTAATCTACAATGAGCAGTTCTTC
CDR3 protein: CAWSGGSVIYNEQFF

clone size: NA
V gene: TRBV19
D gene: TRBD1
J gene: TRBJ1-1
CDR3 DNA: TGTGCCAGTAGTATCAGGGATAGGGACAGGGGGCGAATCACTGAAGCTTTCTTT
CDR3 protein: CASSIRDRDRGRITEAFF

clone size: NA
V gene: TRBV4-1
D gene: TRBD2
J gene: TRBJ2-5
CDR3 DNA: TGCGCCAGCAGCCAGCCAGGACTAGCTGACGTAGAGACCCAGTACTTC
CDR3 protein: CASSQPGLADVETQYF

clone size: NA
V gene: TRBV19
D gene: TRBD1
J gene: TRBJ1-4
CDR3 DNA: TGTGCCAGTAGTGACAGGGTCGCAACTAATGAAAAACTGTTTTTT
CDR3 protein: CASSDRVATNEKLFF